This T cell receptor beta chain is drawn from a study of blood T cell repertoires in COVID-19. On the study more broadly: In each case, the material was cDNA or gDNA derived from T cells, B-cell-depleted T cells, or PBMCs.

V was clipped by 3 bases and J by 6 bases; unmatched bases: 9. CDR3 length: 15 residues. Germline V gene sequence: CDR1 SGHRS, CDR2 YFSETQ. Authors' processing steps: Reference gene primer amplification yielded estimated nucleated cell counts. Produced via immunoSEQ multiplex PCR; TCRdb's table is partial and in-frame only. That table gives V, J and clone size, and the DNA gave D and trimming. This sample yields 270,000 or so clones, of which 90% are seen a single time; roughly 3.9% belongs to the top ten. Sequencing was carried out using PBMCs or T cells enriched from blood (not recorded which). The source is a woman in her 30s with acute COVID-19. The chain couples TRBV5-1 to TRBJ2-7; 10 bases map to TRBD1. The CDR3 DNA is TGCGCCAGCAGCTACACCGGGACAGGGGATTCCGAGCAGTACTTC. Its translation is CASSYTGTGDSEQYF.